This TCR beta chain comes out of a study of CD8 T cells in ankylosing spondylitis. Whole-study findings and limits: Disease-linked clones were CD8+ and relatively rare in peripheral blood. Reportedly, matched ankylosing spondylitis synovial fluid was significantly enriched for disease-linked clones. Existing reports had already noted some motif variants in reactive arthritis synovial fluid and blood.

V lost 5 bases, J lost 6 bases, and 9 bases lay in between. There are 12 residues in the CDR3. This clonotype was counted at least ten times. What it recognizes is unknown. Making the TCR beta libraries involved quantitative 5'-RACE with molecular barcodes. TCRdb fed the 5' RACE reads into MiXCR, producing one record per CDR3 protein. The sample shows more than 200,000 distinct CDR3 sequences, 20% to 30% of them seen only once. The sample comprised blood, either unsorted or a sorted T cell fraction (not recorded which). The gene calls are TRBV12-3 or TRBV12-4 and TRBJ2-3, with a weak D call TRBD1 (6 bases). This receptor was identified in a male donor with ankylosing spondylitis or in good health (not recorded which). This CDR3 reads CASSPDRDTQYF. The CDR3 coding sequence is TGTGCCAGCAGTCCTGACAGGGATACGCAGTATTTT.